This T cell receptor (beta chain) was recorded in a study of Ad26.COV2.S vaccination and SARS-CoV-2 variants. About the research overall: By the intramuscular route, Ad26.COV2.S was given once, or twice 56 days apart. Study observations and caveats: Reports say spike-specific CD8+ and CD4+ T cell responses covered substantial breadth after vaccination. Vaccinees showed greater spike-specific TCR breadth than placebo recipients.

The method was immunoSEQ multiplex PCR; TCRdb's version includes in-frame clones alone and lacks a portion of them. This sample has about 350,000 clones, with approximately 90% found just once. Germline-derived CDR1 and CDR2 are LGHNA and YSLEER. V gave up 1 base and J gave up 0 bases, with 10 bases separating them. This CDR3 has 16 amino acids. This clone was found once. The antigen remains unidentified. Noted treatment: roughly 18 received Ad26.COV2.S at low or high dose, single or two shots; a few received placebo; per-sample allocation not given. Day 63 following the first vaccine or placebo injection was when the samples were taken.

This chain uses TRBV4-3 with TRBJ2-1; no clear D. The clonotype comes from a person between 18 and 60 years old who received the Ad26.COV2.S COVID-19 vaccine or a placebo. The sample consisted of peripheral blood, taken in a trial of Ad26.COV2.S vaccine versus placebo. DNA of the CDR3: TGCGCCAGCAGCCAAGGAAAGCTGGGCTCCTACAATGAGCAGTTCTTC. The encoded protein is CASSQGKLGSYNEQFF.